This T cell receptor (beta chain) was identified in a study of cytomegalovirus exposure and HLA in healthy donors. Study-wide points: Reports credit the classifier with highly specific, highly sensitive diagnosis of cytomegalovirus status. Cytomegalovirus association was listed for about 180 TCR beta chains. In vitro data verified a few CMV-associated chains as specific for CMV antigens.

In regard to this clone: Its cognate antigen is unknown.

TCRdb keeps only in-frame clones here, not all; method: immunoSEQ multiplex PCR. The sample includes some 320,000 clones, 75% to 90% of them seen just once. Trimming cost V 3 bases and J 3 bases, with 20 bases left between them. This CDR3 comprises 17 residues. Germline V CDR1 and CDR2: MDHEN, SYDVKM. This chain links TRBV28 with TRBJ1-2; D is ambiguous. Sequences were obtained from PBMCs. This TCR derives from a woman between 25 and 40 years old in good health and CMV-seropositive. CDR3 region: CASSFVRGRNPDYGYTF. Written as DNA, the CDR3 is TGTGCCAGCAGTTTCGTTCGTGGTAGGAACCCTGACTATGGCTACACCTTC.